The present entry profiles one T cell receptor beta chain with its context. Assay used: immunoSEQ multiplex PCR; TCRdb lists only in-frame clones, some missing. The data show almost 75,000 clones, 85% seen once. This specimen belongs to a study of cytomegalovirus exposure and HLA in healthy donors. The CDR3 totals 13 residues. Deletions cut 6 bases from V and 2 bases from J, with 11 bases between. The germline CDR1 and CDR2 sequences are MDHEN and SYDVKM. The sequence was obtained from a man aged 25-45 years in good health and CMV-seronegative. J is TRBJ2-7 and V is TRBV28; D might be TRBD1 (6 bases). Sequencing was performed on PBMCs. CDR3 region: CASRGQPTYEQYF. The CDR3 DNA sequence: TGTGCCAGCAGAGGACAGCCAACCTACGAGCAGTACTTC.